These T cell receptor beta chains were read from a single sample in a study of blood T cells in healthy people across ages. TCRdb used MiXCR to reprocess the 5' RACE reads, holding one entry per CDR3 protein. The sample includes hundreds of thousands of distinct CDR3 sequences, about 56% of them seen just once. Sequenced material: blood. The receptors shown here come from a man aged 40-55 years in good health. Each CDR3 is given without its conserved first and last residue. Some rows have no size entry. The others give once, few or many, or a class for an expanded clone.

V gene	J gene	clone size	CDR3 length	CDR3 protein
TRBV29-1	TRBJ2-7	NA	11	SVTGGQSYEQY
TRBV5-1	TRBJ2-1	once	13	ASSLGLGSYNEQF
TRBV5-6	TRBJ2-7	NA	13	ASSLRQGVAYEQY
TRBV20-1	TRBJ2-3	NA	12	SARGGIGTDTQY
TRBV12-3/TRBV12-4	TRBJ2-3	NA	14	ASSLWSTSGGDTQY
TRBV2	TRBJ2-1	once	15	AGSPRAGLSSYNEQF
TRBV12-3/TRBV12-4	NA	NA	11	ASSLAGQYEQY
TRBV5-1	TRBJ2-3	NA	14	ASSFERERSTDTQY
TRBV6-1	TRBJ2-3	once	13	ASNGGRGNTDTQY
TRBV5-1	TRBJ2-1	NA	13	ASSLASSIYNEQF
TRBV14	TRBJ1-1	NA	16	ASSRLPIQGRENTEAF
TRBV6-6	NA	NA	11	ASRRERAETQY
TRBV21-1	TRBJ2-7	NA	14	ASSTTNRDRGMEQY
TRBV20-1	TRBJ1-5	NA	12	SARGQGNNQPQH
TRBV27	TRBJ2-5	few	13	ASSLTVGASETQY
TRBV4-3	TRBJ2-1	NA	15	ASSQLAGWAMLNEQF
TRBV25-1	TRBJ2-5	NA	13	ASSQGGGGRETQY
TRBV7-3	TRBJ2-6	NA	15	ASSLSGTVGGANVLT
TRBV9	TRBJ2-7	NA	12	ASSVSGDPYEQY
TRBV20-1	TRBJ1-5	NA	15	SAGGGLADRSNQPQH
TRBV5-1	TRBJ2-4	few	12	ASSLSRGGYIQY
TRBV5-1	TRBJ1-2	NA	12	ASSSAQVNYGYT
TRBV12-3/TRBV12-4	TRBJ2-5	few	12	ASAIREAWETQY
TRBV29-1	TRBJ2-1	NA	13	SSRTTSGGYNEQF
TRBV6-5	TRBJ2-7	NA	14	ASSYQLAGDHNEQY
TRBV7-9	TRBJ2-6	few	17	ASSSRGPRDKPGANVLT
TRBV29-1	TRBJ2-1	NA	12	SSKLGVTGSEQF
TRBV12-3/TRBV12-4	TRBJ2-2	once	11	ACRGTGTGELF
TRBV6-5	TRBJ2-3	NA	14	ASRSSGSPGTDTQY
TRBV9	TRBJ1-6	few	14	ASSEGGEAYNSPLH
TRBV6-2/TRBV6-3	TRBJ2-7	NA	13	ASSPSWDSPYEQY
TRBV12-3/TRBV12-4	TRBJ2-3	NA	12	ASSPPGLPDTQY
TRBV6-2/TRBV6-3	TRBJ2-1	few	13	ASSNRDRVFHEQF
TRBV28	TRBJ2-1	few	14	ASRGLAASSYNEQF
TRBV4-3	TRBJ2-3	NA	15	ASSQQTSGRGGDTQY
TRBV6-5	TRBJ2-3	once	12	ASRDGGGSDTQY
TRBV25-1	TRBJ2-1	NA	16	ASSEYLGRGPPFYEQF
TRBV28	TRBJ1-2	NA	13	AGSSSGGANYSYT
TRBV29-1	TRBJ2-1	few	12	SVEGESSYNEQF
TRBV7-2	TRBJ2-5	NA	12	ASSYRTGEETQY
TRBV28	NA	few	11	ASSPPAAYEQY
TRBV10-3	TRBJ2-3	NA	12	ANSGTSGTDTQY
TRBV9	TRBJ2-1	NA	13	ASSVVSGGVGEQF
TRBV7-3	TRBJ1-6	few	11	ASSARQGWALH
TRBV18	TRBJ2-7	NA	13	ASSPGAGQGYEQY
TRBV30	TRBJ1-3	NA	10	AWRAVLDTIY
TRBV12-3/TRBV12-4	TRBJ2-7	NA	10	ASSLPGAEQY
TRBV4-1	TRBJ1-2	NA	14	ASSQGETGRDYGYT
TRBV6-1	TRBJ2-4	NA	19	ASRKERTGGVGSLAKNIQY
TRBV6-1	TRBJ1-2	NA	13	ASTGTDTSRYGYT
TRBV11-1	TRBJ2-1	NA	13	ASSFRGGGINEQF
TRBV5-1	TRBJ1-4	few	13	ASSSDRASDEKLF
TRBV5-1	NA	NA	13	ACNSVGGTGNEQY
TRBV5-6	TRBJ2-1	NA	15	ASSFGPGTGGLNEQF